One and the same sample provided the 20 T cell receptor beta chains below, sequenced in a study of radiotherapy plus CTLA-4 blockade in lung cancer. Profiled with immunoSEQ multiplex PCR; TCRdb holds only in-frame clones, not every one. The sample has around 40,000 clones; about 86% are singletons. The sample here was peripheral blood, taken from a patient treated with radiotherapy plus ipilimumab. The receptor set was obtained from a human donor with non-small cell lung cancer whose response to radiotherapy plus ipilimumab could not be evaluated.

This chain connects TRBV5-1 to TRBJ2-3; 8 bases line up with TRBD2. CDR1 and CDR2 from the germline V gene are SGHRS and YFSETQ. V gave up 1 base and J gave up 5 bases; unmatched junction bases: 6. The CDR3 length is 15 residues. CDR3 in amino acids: CASSLIPGGQDTQYF. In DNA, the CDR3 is TGCGCCAGCAGCTTGATCCCGGGGGGGCAAGATACGCAGTATTTT.

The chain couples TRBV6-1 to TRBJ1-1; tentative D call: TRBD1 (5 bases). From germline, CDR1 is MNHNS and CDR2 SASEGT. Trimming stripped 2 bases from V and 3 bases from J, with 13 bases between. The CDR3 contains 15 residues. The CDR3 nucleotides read TGTGCCAGCAGTGAACAACCGGGGGTGTACACTGAAGCTTTCTTT. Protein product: CASSEQPGVYTEAFF.

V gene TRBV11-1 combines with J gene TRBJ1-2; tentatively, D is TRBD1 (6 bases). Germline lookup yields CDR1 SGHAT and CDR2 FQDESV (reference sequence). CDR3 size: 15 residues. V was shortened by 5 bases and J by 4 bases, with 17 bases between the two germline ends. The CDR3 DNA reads TGTGCCAGCAGCCCGATCGACAGGTTAGGCTATGGCTACACCTTC. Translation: CASSPIDRLGYGYTF.

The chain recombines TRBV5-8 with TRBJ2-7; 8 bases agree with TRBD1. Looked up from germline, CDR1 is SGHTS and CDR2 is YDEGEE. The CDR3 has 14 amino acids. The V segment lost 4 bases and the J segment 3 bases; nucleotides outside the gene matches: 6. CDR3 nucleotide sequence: TGTGCCAGCAGCACAACCGGACAGGGCTACGAGCAGTACTTC. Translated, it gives CASSTTGQGYEQYF.

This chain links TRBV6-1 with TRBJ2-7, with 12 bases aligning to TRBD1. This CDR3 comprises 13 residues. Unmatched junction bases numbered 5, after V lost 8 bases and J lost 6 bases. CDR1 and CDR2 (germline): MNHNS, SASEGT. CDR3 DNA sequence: TGTGCCAGCCAAGGGACAGGGGGCCTCGAGCAGTACTTC. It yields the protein CASQGTGGLEQYF.

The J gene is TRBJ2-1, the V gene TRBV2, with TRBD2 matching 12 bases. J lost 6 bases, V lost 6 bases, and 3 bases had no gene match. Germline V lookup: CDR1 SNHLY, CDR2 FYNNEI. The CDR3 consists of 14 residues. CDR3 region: CASRAGLAGNEQFF. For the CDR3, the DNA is TGTGCCAGCAGGGCGGGACTAGCGGGCAATGAGCAGTTCTTC.

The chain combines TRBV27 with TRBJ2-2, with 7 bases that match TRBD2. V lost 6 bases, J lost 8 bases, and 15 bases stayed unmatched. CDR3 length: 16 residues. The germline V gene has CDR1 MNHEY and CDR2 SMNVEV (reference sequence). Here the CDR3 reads CASRRDLGLVGGELFF. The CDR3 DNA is TGTGCCAGCAGAAGAGACCTAGGACTAGTTGGTGGGGAGCTGTTTTTT.

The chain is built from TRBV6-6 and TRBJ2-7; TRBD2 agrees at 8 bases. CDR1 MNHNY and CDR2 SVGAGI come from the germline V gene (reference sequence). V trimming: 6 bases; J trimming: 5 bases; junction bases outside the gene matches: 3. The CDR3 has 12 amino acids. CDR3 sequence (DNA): TGTGCCAGCAGCGGGGGGGTGAACGAGCAGTACTTC. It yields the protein CASSGGVNEQYF.

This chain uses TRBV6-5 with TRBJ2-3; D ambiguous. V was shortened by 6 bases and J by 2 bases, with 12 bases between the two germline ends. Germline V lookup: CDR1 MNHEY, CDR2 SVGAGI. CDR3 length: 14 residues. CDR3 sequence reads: CASRPRSVTDTQYF. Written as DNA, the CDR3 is TGTGCCAGCAGACCTAGGTCCGTCACAGATACGCAGTATTTT.

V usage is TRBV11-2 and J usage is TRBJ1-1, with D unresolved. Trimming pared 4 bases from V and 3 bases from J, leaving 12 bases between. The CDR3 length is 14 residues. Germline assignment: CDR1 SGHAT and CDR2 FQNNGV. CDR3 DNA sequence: TGTGCCAGCAGCTCACTTTTCGGGGACACTGAAGCTTTCTTT. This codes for CASSSLFGDTEAFF.

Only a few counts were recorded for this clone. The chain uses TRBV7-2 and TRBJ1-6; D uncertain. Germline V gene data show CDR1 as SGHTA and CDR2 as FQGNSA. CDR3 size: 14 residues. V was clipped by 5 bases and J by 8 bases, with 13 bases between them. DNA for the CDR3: TGTGCCAGCAGCCAAGCCGGTATTTATTCACCCCTCCACTTT. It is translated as CASSQAGIYSPLHF.

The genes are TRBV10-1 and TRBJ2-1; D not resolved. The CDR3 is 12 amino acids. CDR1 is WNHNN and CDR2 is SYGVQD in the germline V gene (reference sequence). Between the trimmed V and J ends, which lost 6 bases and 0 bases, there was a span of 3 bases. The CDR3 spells CASRHSYNEQFF. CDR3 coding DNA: TGCGCCAGCAGACACTCCTACAATGAGCAGTTCTTC.

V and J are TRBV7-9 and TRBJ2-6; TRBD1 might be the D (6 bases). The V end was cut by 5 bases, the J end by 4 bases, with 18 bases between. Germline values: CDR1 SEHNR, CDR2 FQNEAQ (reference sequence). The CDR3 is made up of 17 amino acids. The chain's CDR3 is CASSRDTSPWGANVLTF. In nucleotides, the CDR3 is TGTGCCAGCAGCCGGGACACTTCTCCTTGGGGGGCCAACGTCCTGACTTTC. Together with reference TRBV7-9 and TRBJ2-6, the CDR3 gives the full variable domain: DTGVSQNPRHKITKRGQNVTFRCDPISEHNRLYWYRQTLGQGPEFLTYFQNEAQLEKSRLLSDRFSAERPKGSFSTLEIQRTEQGDSAMYLCASSRDTSPWGANVLTFGAGSRLTVL.

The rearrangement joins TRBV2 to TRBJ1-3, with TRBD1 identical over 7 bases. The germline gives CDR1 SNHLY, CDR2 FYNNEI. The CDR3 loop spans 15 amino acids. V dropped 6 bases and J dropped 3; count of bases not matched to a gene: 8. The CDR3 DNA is TGTGCCAGCAGGCGGGAAGGGGGCTTTGGAAACACCATATATTTT. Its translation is CASRREGGFGNTIYF.

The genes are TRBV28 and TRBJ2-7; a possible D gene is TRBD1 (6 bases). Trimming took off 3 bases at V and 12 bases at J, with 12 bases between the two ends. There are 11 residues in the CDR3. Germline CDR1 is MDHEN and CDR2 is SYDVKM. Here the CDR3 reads CASSFGKGVYF. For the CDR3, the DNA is TGTGCCAGCAGTTTCGGGAAGGGGGTGTACTTC.

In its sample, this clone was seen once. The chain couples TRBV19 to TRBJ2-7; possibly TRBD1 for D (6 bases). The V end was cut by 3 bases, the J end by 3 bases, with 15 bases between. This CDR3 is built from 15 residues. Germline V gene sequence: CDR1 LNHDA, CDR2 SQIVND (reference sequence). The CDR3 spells CASSISQGIGYEQYF. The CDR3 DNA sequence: TGTGCCAGTAGTATCAGTCAGGGGATCGGCTACGAGCAGTACTTC.

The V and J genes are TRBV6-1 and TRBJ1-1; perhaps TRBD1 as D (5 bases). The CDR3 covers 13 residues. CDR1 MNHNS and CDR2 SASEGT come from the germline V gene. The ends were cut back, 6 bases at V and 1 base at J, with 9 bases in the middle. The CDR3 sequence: CASSRVENTEAFF. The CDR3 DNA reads TGTGCCAGCAGCAGGGTAGAGAACACTGAAGCTTTCTTT.

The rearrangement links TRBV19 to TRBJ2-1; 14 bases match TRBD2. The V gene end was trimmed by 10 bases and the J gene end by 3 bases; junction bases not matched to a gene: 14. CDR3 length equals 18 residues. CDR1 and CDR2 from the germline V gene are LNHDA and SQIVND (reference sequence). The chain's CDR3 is CANETSGGDYKYYNEQFF. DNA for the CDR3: TGTGCCAATGAGACTAGCGGGGGGGATTACAAATACTACAATGAGCAGTTCTTC. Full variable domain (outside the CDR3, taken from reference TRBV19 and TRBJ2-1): DGGITQSPKYLFRKEGQNVTLSCEQNLNHDAMYWYRQDPGQGLRLIYYSQIVNDFQKGDIAEGYSVSREKKESFPLTVTSAQKNPTAFYLCANETSGGDYKYYNEQFFGPGTRLTVL.

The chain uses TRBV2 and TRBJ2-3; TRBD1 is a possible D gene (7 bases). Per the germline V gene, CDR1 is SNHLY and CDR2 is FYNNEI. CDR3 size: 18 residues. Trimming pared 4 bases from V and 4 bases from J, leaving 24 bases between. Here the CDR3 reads CASSGRAGRGGRADTQYF. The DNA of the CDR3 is TGTGCCAGCAGTGGGCGGGCCGGGAGAGGGGGCCGCGCAGATACGCAGTATTTT.

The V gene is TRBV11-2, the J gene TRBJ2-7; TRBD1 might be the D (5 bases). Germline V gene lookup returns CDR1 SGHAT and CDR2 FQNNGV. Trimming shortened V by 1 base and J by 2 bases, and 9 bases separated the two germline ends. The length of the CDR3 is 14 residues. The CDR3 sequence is CASSLGQGPYEQYF. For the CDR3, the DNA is TGTGCCAGCAGCTTAGGGCAGGGCCCCTACGAGCAGTACTTC.